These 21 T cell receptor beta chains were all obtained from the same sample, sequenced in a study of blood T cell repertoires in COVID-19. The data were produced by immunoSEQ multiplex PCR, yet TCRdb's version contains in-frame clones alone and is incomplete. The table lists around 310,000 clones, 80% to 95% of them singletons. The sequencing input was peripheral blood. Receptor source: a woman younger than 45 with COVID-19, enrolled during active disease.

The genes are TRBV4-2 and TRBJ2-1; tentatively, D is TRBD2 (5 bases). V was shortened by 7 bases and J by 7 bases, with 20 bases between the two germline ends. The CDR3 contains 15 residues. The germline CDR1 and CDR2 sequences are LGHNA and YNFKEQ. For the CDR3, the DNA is TGTGCCAGCATGGGGAGCAAGGGCCCCGGGAATGAGCAGTTCTTC. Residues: CASMGSKGPGNEQFF.

CDR3 region: CASSRAGGAQETQYF. CDR3 DNA sequence: TGTGCCAGCAGCCGCGCGGGAGGGGCCCAAGAGACCCAGTACTTC. The V call is TRBV4-2, the J call TRBJ2-5; TRBD2 matches 9 bases. The trim removed 4 bases at V and 1 base at J, leaving 4 bases unmatched. This CDR3 has 15 amino acids. Per germline, CDR1 LGHNA and CDR2 YNFKEQ.

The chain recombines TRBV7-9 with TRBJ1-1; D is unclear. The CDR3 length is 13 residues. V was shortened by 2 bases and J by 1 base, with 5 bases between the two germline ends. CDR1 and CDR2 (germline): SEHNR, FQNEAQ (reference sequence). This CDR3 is CASSLQENTEAFF. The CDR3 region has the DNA TGTGCCAGCAGCTTACAGGAGAACACTGAAGCTTTCTTT.

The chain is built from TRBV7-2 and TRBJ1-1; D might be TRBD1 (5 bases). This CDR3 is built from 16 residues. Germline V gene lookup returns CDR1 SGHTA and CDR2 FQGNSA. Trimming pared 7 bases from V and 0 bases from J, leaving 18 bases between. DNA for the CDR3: TGTGCCAGCAACCCCTGGGGAGGGGTCATGAACACTGAAGCTTTCTTT. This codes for CASNPWGGVMNTEAFF.

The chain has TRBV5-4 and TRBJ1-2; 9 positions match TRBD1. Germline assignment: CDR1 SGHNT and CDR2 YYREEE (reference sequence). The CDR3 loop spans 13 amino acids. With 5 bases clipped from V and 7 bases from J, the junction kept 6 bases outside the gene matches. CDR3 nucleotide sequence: TGTGCCAGCAGTGTACAGGGGGCGCTTGGCTACACCTTC. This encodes CASSVQGALGYTF.

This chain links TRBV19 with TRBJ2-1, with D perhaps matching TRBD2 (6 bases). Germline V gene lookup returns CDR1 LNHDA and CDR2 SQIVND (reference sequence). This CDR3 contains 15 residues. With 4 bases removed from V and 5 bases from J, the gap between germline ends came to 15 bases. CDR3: CASSKLAGGDNEQFF. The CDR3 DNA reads TGTGCCAGTAGTAAACTAGCTGGCGGGGACAATGAGCAGTTCTTC.

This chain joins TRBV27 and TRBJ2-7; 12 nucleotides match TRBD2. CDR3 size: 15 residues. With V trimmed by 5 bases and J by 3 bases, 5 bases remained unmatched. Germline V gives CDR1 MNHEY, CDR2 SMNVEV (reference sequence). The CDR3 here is CASSPRLAGVYEQYF. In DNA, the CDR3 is TGTGCCAGCAGTCCACGACTAGCGGGGGTCTACGAGCAGTACTTC.

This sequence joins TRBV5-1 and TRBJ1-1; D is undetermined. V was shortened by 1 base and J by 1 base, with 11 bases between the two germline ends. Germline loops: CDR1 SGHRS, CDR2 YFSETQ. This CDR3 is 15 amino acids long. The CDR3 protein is CASSLWSTGNTEAFF. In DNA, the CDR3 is TGCGCCAGCAGCTTGTGGTCGACGGGGAACACTGAAGCTTTCTTT.

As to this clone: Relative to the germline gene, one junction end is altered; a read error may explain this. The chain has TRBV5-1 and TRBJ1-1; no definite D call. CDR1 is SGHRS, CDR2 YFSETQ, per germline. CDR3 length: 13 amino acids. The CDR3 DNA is TGCGCCAGCAGCTTGGGGGAGAACACTGAGGCTTTCTTT. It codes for CASSLGENTEAFF.

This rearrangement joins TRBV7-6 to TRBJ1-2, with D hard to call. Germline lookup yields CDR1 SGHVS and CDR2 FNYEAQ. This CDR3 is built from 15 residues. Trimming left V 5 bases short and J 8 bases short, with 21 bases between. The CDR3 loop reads CASSPAGTRPLGYTF. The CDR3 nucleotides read TGTGCCAGCAGCCCAGCTGGAACACGGCCACTAGGCTACACCTTC.

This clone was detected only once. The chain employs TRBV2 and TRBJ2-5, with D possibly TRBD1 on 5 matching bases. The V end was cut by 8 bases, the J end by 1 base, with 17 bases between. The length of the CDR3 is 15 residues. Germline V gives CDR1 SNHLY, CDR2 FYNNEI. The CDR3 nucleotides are TGTGCCAGCCAGGCAGATAGGGGCTCCCAAGAGACCCAGTACTTC. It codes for CASQADRGSQETQYF. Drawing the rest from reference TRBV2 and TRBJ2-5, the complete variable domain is EPEVTQTPSHQVTQMGQEVILRCVPISNHLYFYWYRQILGQKVEFLVSFYNNEISEKSEIFDDQFSVERPDGSNFTLKIRSTKLEDSAMYFCASQADRGSQETQYFGPGTRLLVL.

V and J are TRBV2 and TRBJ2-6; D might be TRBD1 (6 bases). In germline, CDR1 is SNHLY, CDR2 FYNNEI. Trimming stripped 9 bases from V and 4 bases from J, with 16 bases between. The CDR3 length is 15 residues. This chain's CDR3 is CASSRGSGGANVLTF. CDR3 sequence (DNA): TGTGCCAGTTCCAGGGGATCGGGAGGGGCCAACGTCCTGACTTTC.

The DNA for the CDR3 is TGTGCCTGGGCGACAGGGAATGTTTACCAGTTCTTC. Translation: CAWATGNVYQFF. The chain uses TRBV30 and TRBJ2-1; TRBD1 aligns across 7 bases. Germline lookup yields CDR1 GTSNPN and CDR2 SVGIG (reference sequence). This CDR3 is built from 12 residues. V dropped 5 bases and J dropped 13; count of bases not matched to a gene: 11.

The CDR3 DNA reads TGTGCCAGCAGTGAAGCGTGGGACTATACAGATACGCAGTATTTT. Translated: CASSEAWDYTDTQYF. V is TRBV6-1 and J is TRBJ2-3; 7 positions match TRBD2. CDR1 is MNHNS, CDR2 SASEGT, per germline. The CDR3 extends over 15 amino acids. The ends lost 0 bases at V and 3 bases at J; junction bases unmatched: 3.

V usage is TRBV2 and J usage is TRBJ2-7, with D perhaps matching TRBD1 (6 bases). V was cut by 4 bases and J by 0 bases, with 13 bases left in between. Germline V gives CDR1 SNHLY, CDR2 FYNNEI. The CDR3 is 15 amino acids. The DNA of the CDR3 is TGTGCCAGCAGTGTTAAGACAGGCCTCTCCTACGAGCAGTACTTC. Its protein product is CASSVKTGLSYEQYF.

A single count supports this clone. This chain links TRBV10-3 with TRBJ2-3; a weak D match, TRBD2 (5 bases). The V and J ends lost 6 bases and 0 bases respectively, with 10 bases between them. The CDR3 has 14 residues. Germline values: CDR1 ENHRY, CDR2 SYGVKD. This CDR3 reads CAIRGSVSTDTQYF. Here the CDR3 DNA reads TGTGCCATCAGGGGGAGCGTCAGCACAGATACGCAGTATTTT.

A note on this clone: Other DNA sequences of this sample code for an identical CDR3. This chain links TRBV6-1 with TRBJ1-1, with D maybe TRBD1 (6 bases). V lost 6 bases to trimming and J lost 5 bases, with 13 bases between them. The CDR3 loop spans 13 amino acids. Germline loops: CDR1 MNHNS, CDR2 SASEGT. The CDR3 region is CASRQGADTEAFF. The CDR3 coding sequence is TGTGCCAGCAGACAGGGAGCAGATACTGAAGCTTTCTTT.

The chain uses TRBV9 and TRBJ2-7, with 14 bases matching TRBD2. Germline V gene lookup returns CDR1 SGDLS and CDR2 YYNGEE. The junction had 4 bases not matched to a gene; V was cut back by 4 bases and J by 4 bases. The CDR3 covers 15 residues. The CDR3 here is CASSPRTSGRYEQYF. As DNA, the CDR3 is TGTGCCAGCAGCCCACGGACTAGCGGGAGGTACGAGCAGTACTTC.

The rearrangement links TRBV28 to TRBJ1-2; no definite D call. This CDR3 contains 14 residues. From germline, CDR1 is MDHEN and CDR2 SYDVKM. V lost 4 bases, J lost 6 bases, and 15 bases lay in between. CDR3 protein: CASSSLGRRDGYTF. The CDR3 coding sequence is TGTGCCAGCAGTTCCCTGGGGAGGAGGGATGGCTACACCTTC.

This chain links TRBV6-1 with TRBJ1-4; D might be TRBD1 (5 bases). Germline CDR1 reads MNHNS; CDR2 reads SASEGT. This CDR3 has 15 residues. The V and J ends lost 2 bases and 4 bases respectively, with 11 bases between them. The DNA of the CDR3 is TGTGCCAGCAGTGAATGGTGGGGCCTTAATGAAAAACTGTTTTTT. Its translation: CASSEWWGLNEKLFF.

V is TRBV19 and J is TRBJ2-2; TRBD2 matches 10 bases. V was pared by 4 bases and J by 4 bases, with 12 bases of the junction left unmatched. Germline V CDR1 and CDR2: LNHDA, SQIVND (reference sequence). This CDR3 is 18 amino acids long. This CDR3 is CASSKVLAGDVPTGELFF. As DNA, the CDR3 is TGTGCCAGTAGTAAAGTCCTAGCGGGAGATGTACCCACCGGGGAGCTGTTTTTT. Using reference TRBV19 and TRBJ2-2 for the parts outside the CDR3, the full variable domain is DGGITQSPKYLFRKEGQNVTLSCEQNLNHDAMYWYRQDPGQGLRLIYYSQIVNDFQKGDIAEGYSVSREKKESFPLTVTSAQKNPTAFYLCASSKVLAGDVPTGELFFGEGSRLTVL.